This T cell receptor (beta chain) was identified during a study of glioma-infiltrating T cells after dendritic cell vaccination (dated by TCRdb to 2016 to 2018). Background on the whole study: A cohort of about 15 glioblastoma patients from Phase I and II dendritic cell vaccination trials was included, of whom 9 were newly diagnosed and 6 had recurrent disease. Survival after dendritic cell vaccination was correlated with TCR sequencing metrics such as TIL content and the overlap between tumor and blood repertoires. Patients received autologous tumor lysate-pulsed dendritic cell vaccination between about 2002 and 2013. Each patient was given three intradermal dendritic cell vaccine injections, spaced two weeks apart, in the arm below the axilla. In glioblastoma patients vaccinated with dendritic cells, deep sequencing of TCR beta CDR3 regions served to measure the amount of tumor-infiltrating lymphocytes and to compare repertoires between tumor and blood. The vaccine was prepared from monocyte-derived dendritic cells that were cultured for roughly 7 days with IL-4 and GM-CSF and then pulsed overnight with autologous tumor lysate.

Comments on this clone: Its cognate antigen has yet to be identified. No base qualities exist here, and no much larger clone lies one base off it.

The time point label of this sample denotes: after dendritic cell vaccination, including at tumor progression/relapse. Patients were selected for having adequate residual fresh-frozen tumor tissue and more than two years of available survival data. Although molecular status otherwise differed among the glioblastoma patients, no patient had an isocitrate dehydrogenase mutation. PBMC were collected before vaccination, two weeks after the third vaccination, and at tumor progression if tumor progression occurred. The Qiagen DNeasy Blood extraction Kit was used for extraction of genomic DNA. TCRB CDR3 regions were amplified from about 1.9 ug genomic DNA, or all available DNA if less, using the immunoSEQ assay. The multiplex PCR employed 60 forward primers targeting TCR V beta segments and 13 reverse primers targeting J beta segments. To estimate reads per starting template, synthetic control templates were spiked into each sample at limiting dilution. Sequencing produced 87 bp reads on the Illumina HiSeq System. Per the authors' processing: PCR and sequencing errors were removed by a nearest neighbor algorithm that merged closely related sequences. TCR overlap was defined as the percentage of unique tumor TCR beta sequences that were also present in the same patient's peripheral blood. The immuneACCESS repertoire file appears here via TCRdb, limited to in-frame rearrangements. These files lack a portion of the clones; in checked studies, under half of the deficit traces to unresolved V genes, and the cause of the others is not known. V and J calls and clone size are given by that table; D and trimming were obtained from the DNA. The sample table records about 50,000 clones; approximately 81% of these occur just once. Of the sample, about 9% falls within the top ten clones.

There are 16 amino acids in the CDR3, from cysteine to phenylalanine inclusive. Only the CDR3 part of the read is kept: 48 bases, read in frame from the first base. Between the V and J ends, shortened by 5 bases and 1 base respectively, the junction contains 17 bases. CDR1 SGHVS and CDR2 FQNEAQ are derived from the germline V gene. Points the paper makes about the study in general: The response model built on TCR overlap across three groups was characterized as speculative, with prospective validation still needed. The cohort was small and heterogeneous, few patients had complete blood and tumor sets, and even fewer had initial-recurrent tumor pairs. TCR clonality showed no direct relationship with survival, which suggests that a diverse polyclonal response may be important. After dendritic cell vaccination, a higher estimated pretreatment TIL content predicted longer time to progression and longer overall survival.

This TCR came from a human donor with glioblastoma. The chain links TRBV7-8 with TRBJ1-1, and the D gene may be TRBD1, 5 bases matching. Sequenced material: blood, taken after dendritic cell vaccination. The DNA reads TGTGCCAGCAGCGGTCAGGCCAGGGTAAGGAACACTGAAGCTTTCTTT. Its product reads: CASSGQARVRNTEAFF.